A selection of T cell receptor beta chains follows, all from one sample in a study of T cell responses to AZD1222 COVID-19 vaccine. Repertoires were generated with immunoSEQ multiplex PCR, while TCRdb's copy carries only in-frame clones and drops some. Seen here are approximately 120,000 clones, roughly 87% observed once, and the top ten hold about 13%. This material consisted of peripheral blood, taken on day 0 of MenACWY control vaccination. The receptor source for this set is an adult in good health. Both conserved end residues are part of each CDR3. A D gene is named only where the DNA matches it firmly. Size tells how often a clone was seen (once, few, many) or the class of an expanded clone, and some rows leave it out.

CDR3 protein,CDR3 DNA,clone size,D gene,V gene,J gene
CASSRGLAGVGLVEQYF,TGTGCCAGCAGCCGGGGACTAGCGGGAGTCGGTTTGGTCGAGCAGTACTTC,.,TRBD2,TRBV9,TRBJ2-7
CSVDGEVGGYTF,TGCAGCGTTGACGGGGAAGTAGGAGGCTACACCTTC,few,.,TRBV29-1,TRBJ1-2
CASSQTSGGFYNEQFF,TGTGCCAGTAGCCAGACTAGCGGGGGTTTTTACAATGAGCAGTTCTTC,.,TRBD2,TRBV19,TRBJ2-1
CASSGRRGSGTPLHF,TGCGCCAGCAGTGGGCGCCGGGGCAGCGGGACACCCCTCCACTTT,.,.,TRBV10-1,TRBJ1-6
CASSLSVRQGYTYEQYF,TGTGCCAGCAGTTTATCCGTGCGACAGGGATACACCTACGAGCAGTACTTC,.,TRBD1,TRBV27,TRBJ2-7
CASRSGQGYEQYF,TGTGCCAGCAGATCCGGACAGGGCTACGAGCAGTACTTC,.,TRBD1,TRBV6-5,TRBJ2-7
CASSLNGGTAYNEQFF,TGTGCCAGCAGCCTCAACGGGGGGACCGCCTACAATGAGCAGTTCTTC,.,TRBD2,TRBV7-2,TRBJ2-1
CASSLKGDQPQHF,TGTGCCAGCAGCTTAAAAGGCGATCAGCCCCAGCATTTT,.,.,TRBV7-3,TRBJ1-5
CASTGRGGSEQYF,TGTGCCAGCACGGGTCGGGGGGGATCCGAGCAGTACTTC,.,TRBD2,TRBV28,TRBJ2-7
CASSYGEGEQYF,TGTGCCAGCAGCTACGGAGAGGGGGAGCAGTACTTC,.,.,TRBV5-4,TRBJ2-7
CASRSVGQGGHNYGYTF,TGTGCCAGTAGGTCAGTCGGACAGGGGGGACATAACTATGGCTACACCTTC,.,TRBD1,TRBV19,TRBJ1-2
CASSSVRGSSGGYNEQFF,TGTGCCAGCAGCTCCGTTAGGGGATCTAGCGGGGGCTACAATGAGCAGTTCTTC,.,TRBD2,TRBV11-2,TRBJ2-1
CASSQVGEEQYF,TGTGCCAGCAGCCAAGTAGGGGAGGAGCAGTACTTC,.,.,TRBV3-1/TRBV3-2,TRBJ2-7
CASSLQGSYGYTF,TGTGCCAGCAGTTTACAAGGGTCCTATGGCTACACCTTC,.,.,TRBV28,TRBJ1-2
CASRVIPDRFNQPQHF,TGTGCCAGCAGAGTTATACCCGACAGGTTCAATCAGCCCCAGCATTTT,.,.,TRBV21-1,TRBJ1-5
CASSSSGGGVGEQFF,TGTGCCAGCAGCTCTAGCGGGGGTGGGGTAGGTGAGCAGTTCTTC,.,TRBD2,TRBV5-4,TRBJ2-1